This record concerns one T cell receptor (beta chain) sequence. This record comes from a study of shared clonotypes between healthy human individuals. Measured with immunoSEQ multiplex PCR; TCRdb has only the in-frame clones, and not every one. The sample carries under 2,000,000 clones, about 94% recorded once. As defined, naive CD8 cells were CD45RO-negative and positively selected for CCR7, with terminally differentiated effector memory CD45RA+ cells excluded. Within Nashville, Tennessee resided all donors, each a Caucasian adult. The sequenced sample was naive CD8+ T cells sorted from blood. The sequence derives from a man younger than 35 in good health.

The CDR3 sequence: CASSFTSGVYEQYF. CDR3 DNA: TGTGCCAGCAGTTTCACTAGCGGGGTCTACGAGCAGTACTTC. The chain employs TRBV27 and TRBJ2-7; TRBD2 aligns across 10 bases. Germline-derived CDR1 and CDR2 are MNHEY and SMNVEV (reference sequence). Trimming cost V 3 bases and J 3 bases; bases outside gene matches: 2. The CDR3 has 14 residues.